This T cell receptor (beta chain) was captured in a study of cytomegalovirus exposure and HLA in healthy donors. Study-wide results and limits: Presence/absence results assume similar sequencing depth per donor, which may not hold. Prediction of most subjects' HLA-A and HLA-B alleles by TCR beta sequences was reportedly accurate.

The CDR3 has 14 residues. V lost 5 bases and J lost 0, with 5 bases in between. Germline loops: CDR1 SGHTA, CDR2 FQGTGA. As regards this clone: Antigen: not known.

Vbeta (60) and Jbeta (13) primers were used in the PCR. Here immunoSEQ multiplex PCR was the method, and the copy in TCRdb shows in-frame clones only, minus some. The sample has 85,000 to 100,000 clones, about 76% seen once. The sequencing sample was made of PBMCs. This chain joins TRBV7-3 and TRBJ2-6, with D uncertain. The sequence came from a woman aged 40 to 50 in good health and CMV-seronegative. CDR3 DNA: TGTGCCAGCAGCCCCGGCTCTGGGGCCAACGTCCTGACTTTC. Protein sequence: CASSPGSGANVLTF.